The 15 T cell receptor beta chains given below trace back to one sample, sequenced in a study of blood T cell repertoires in COVID-19. Clones were sequenced by immunoSEQ multiplex PCR, and TCRdb holds only the in-frame ones, with some missing. The table shows some 300,000 clones, with nearly 90% occurring only once. The sequenced sample consisted of peripheral blood. Receptors originate from a middle-aged woman with COVID-19, enrolled during active disease.

The chain carries TRBV29-1 and TRBJ1-3; perhaps TRBD1 as D (6 bases). From germline, CDR1 is SQVTM and CDR2 ANQGSEA. V shed 4 bases and J shed 4 bases, with 11 bases lying between them. The CDR3 is 13 residues long. The CDR3 spells CSVGGQRGNTIYF. CDR3 DNA sequence: TGCAGCGTTGGGGGGCAGCGAGGAAACACCATATATTTT.

V usage is TRBV6-5 and J usage is TRBJ2-1; D perhaps matches TRBD1 (5 bases). CDR1 MNHEY and CDR2 SVGAGI come from the germline V gene. Trimming removed 2 bases from V and 0 bases from J, with 8 bases in between. The CDR3 spans 15 residues. CDR3 nucleotides: TGTGCCAGCAGTTACACAGGTAGCTCCTACAATGAGCAGTTCTTC. Protein: CASSYTGSSYNEQFF.

This clone has just a few counts. This sequence joins TRBV5-4 and TRBJ2-7; D might be TRBD1 (5 bases). V was cut by 4 bases and J by 2 bases, with 19 bases left in between. Germline V gives CDR1 SGHNT, CDR2 YYREEE (reference sequence). CDR3 size: 16 residues. CDR3 nucleotide sequence: TGTGCCAGCAGCACTGGTACACAGGTTCTTACCTACGAGCAGTACTTC. Amino acids: CASSTGTQVLTYEQYF.

This clone was picked up one time. The CDR3 region is CASSPPGTRGNTIYF. The CDR3, as DNA: TGTGCCAGCTCACCACCGGGCACTCGTGGAAACACCATATATTTT. The rearrangement uses TRBV18 and TRBJ1-3; the D is unclear. Germline V gives CDR1 KGHSH, CDR2 LQKENI. The ends were cut back, 0 bases at V and 3 bases at J, with 9 bases in the middle. CDR3 length: 15 amino acids.

In DNA, the CDR3 is TGTGCCAGCAGCCCCCGTCTGGGGACAGCTGAAGCTTTCTTT. The encoded protein is CASSPRLGTAEAFF. The chain combines TRBV7-2 with TRBJ1-1; 7 nucleotides match TRBD1. This CDR3 comprises 14 residues. V was pared by 5 bases and J by 6 bases, with 9 bases of the junction left unmatched. Looked up from germline, CDR1 is SGHTA and CDR2 is FQGNSA.

This sequence joins TRBV5-1 and TRBJ2-7; TRBD1 aligns across 7 bases. Germline V gene sequence: CDR1 SGHRS, CDR2 YFSETQ. The CDR3 loop spans 14 amino acids. V shed 3 bases and J 1 base; nucleotides not matched to a gene: 4. The CDR3 loop reads CASSSPTGSYEQYF. The CDR3 DNA sequence: TGCGCCAGCAGCTCTCCGACAGGGTCCTACGAGCAGTACTTC.

This chain joins TRBV6-6 and TRBJ2-1, with TRBD2 identical over 10 bases. J was trimmed by 8 bases and V by 6 bases; bases with no gene match: 4. Germline V gene lookup returns CDR1 MNHNY and CDR2 SVGAGI (reference sequence). The CDR3 runs 13 residues. Here the CDR3 reads CASRAGTSDEQFF. The CDR3 DNA follows: TGTGCCAGCAGGGCCGGGACTAGCGATGAGCAGTTCTTC.

The rearrangement uses TRBV4-3 and TRBJ1-2; D unresolved. Germline values: CDR1 LGHNA, CDR2 YSLEER. Trimming took 0 bases from V and 3 from J, leaving 8 bases between them. The CDR3 covers 14 residues. The CDR3 sequence is CASSQDWGDYGYTF. The DNA of the CDR3 is TGCGCCAGCAGCCAAGATTGGGGAGACTATGGCTACACCTTC.

This chain uses TRBV24-1 with TRBJ2-3, with D perhaps TRBD2 (7 bases). Germline loops: CDR1 KGHDR, CDR2 SFDVKD. The CDR3 runs 16 residues. Trimming left V 5 bases short and J 1 base short, with 15 bases between. The CDR3 loop is CATSVRGAYRTDTQYF. As DNA, the CDR3 is TGTGCCACCAGTGTACGGGGGGCCTACCGCACAGATACGCAGTATTTT.

This clone appeared once. This rearrangement joins TRBV27 to TRBJ2-5; 10 nucleotides line up with TRBD2. The CDR3 has 15 amino acids. Germline assignment: CDR1 MNHEY and CDR2 SMNVEV (reference sequence). V was clipped by 1 base and J by 4 bases; unmatched bases: 3. CDR3 loop: CASSLYLAGAETQYF. CDR3 nucleotides: TGTGCCAGCAGTTTATATCTAGCGGGGGCAGAGACCCAGTACTTC.

The chain combines TRBV2 with TRBJ2-7; D is unclear. Per the germline V gene, CDR1 is SNHLY and CDR2 is FYNNEI. The CDR3 totals 14 residues. The V gene lost 7 bases and the J gene lost 0 bases, with 13 bases spanning the gap. The chain's CDR3 is CASNLQKFSYEQYF. Here the CDR3 DNA reads TGTGCCAGCAATCTCCAGAAATTCTCCTACGAGCAGTACTTC.

The V and J genes are TRBV30 and TRBJ1-1; 8 positions agree with TRBD1. The CDR3 sequence is 13 residues long. The V and J ends lost 4 bases and 5 bases, in that order; junction bases with no gene match: 6. Germline values: CDR1 GTSNPN, CDR2 SVGIG (reference sequence). CDR3 region: CAWTRQGRTEAFF. Written as DNA, the CDR3 is TGTGCCTGGACCCGACAGGGGAGGACTGAAGCTTTCTTT.

The chain couples TRBV7-2 to TRBJ1-2; 8 bases match TRBD1. V shed 1 base, J shed 8 bases, and the junction held 12 bases outside the gene matches. This CDR3 contains 16 residues. CDR1 and CDR2 from the germline V gene are SGHTA and FQGNSA. Here the CDR3 DNA reads TGTGCCAGCAGCTTAGGGACAGGGTTGGATTTAGTCGGCTACACCTTC. As protein: CASSLGTGLDLVGYTF.

The J gene is TRBJ2-7, the V gene TRBV30; D perhaps matches TRBD1 (5 bases). Trimming left V 5 bases short and J 3 bases short, with 14 bases between. Germline lookup yields CDR1 GTSNPN and CDR2 SVGIG (reference sequence). The CDR3 totals 13 residues. The CDR3 nucleotides are TGTGCCTGGGCAGACAGCCGCCGCTACGAGCAGTACTTC. Its protein is CAWADSRRYEQYF.

The chain combines TRBV9 with TRBJ1-3; 7 bases fit TRBD1. The V gene end was trimmed by 1 base and the J gene end by 1 base; junction bases not matched to a gene: 8. The CDR3 extends over 17 amino acids. Germline assignment: CDR1 SGDLS and CDR2 YYNGEE. The CDR3 here is CASSVSQQGSSGNTIYF. CDR3 DNA: TGTGCCAGCAGCGTATCTCAACAGGGGAGTTCTGGAAACACCATATATTTT.